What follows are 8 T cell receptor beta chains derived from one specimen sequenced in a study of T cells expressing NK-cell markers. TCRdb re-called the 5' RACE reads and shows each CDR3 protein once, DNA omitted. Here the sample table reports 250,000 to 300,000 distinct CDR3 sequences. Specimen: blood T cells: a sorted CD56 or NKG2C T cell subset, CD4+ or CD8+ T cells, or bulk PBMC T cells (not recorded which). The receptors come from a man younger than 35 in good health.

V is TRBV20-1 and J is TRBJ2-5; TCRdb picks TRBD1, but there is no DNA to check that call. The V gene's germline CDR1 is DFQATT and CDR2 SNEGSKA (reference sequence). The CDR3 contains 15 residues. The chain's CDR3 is CSARGQGAGEETQYF.

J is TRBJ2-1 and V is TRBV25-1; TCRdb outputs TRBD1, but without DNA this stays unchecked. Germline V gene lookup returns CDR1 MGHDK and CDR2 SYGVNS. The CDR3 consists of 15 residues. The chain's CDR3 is CASSEYTAGQGEQFF.

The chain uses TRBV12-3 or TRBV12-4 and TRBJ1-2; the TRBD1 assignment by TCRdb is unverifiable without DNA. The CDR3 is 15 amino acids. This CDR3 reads CASSPRPTGSYGYTF.

The CDR3 reads CASTPSWGKTDTQYF. The J gene is TRBJ2-3, the V gene TRBV6-1; TCRdb proposes TRBD2, but this gene call is untestable without DNA. Germline loops: CDR1 MNHNS, CDR2 SASEGT. The CDR3 is 15 amino acids.

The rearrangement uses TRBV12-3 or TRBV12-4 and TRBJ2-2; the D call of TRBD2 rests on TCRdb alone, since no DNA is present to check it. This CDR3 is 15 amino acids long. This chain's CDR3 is CASSLSGRTTGELFF.

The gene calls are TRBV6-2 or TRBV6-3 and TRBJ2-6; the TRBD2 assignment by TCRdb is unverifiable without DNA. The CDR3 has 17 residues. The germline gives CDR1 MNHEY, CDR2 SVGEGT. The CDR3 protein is CASSDPSGFPGANVLTF.

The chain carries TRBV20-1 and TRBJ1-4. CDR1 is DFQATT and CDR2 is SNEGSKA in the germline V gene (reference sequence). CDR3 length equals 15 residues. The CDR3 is CSARAHSFAAEKLFF.

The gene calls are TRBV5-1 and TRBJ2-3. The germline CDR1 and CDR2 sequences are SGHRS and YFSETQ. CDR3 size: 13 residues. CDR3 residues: CASSLEGTDTQYF.